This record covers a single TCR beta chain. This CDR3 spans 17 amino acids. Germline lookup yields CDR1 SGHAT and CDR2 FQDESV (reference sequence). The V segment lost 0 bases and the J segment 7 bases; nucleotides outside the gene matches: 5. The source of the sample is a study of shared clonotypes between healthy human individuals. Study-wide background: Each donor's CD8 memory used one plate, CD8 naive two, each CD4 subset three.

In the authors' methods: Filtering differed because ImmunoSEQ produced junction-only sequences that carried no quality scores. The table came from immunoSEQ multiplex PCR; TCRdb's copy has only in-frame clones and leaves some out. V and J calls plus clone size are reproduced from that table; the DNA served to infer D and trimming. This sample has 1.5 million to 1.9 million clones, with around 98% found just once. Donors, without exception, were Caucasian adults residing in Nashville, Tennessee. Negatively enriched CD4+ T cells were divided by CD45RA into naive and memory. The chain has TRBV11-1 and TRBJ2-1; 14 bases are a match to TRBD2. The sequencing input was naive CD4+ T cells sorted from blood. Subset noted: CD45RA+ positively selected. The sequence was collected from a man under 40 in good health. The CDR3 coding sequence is TGTGCCAGCAGCTTAGCGACTAGCGGGAGGGCCATGAATGAGCAGTTCTTC. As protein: CASSLATSGRAMNEQFF. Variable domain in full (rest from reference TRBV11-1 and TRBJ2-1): EAEVAQSPRYKITEKSQAVAFWCDPISGHATLYWYRQILGQGPELLVQFQDESVVDDSQLPKDRFSAERLKGVDSTLKIQPAELGDSAMYLCASSLATSGRAMNEQFFGPGTRLTVL.